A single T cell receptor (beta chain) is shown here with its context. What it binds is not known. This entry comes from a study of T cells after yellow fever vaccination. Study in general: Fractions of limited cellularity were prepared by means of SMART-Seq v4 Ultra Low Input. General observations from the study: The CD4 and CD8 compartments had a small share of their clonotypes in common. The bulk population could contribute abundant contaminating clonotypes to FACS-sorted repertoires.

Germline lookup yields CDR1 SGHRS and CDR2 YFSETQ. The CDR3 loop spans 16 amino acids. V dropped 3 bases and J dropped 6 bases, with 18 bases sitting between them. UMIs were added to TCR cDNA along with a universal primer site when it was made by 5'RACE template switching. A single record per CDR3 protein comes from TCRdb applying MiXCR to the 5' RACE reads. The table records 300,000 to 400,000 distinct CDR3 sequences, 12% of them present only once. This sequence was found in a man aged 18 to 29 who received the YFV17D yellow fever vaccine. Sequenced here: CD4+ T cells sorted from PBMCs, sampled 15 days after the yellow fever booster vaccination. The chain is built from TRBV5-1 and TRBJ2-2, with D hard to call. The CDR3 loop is CASSSSGGRLAGELFF. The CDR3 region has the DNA TGCGCCAGCAGCTCCTCGGGTGGCCGACTGGCCGGGGAGCTGTTTTTT. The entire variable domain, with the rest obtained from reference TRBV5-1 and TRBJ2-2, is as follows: KAGVTQTPRYLIKTRGQQVTLSCSPISGHRSVSWYQQTPGQGLQFLFEYFSETQRNKGNFPGRFSGRQFSNSRSEMNVSTLELGDSALYLCASSSSGGRLAGELFFGEGSRLTVL.